Listed here are 10 T cell receptor beta chains from one sample, sequenced in a study of OX40 agonist ivuxolimab in advanced cancers. Receptor libraries were prepared by the immunoSEQ multiplex PCR assay. TCRdb mirrors the immuneACCESS table, restricted to in-frame sequences. Some clones are absent from its copies; in checked studies, under half trace to an unresolved V gene, and the reason for the others is unknown. The sample data list tens of thousands of clones, and approximately 90% of these were observed just once. Jointly, the top ten make up more than 3% of the sample. The input for sequencing was CD4+ or CD8+ T cells sorted from blood, taken in a trial of the OX40 agonist ivuxolimab. The receptor set was obtained from an adult with an advanced solid tumor such as melanoma, head and neck, liver or kidney cancer.

The chain employs TRBV7-2 and TRBJ1-3; 8 bases agree with TRBD1. The CDR3 is 16 residues long. CDR1 is SGHTA and CDR2 is FQGNSA in the germline V gene. The V and J ends lost 5 bases and 4 bases, in that order; junction bases with no gene match: 10. The CDR3: CASSLWTGSPGNTIYF. The CDR3 bases are TGTGCCAGCAGCCTTTGGACAGGGTCTCCCGGAAACACCATATATTTT.

This clone was detected once. The chain combines TRBV19 with TRBJ1-4; D is unresolved. The germline V and J ends were trimmed by 11 bases and 4 bases, with 17 bases remaining between them. The germline gives CDR1 LNHDA, CDR2 SQIVND (reference sequence). The CDR3 is 14 amino acids. The CDR3: CAARKAGNNEKLFF. The CDR3 bases are TGTGCCGCGCGGAAGGCGGGGAATAATGAAAAACTGTTTTTT.

V and J are TRBV5-6 and TRBJ2-5; D gene ambiguous. V lost 0 bases and J lost 5, with 5 bases in between. The CDR3 extends over 12 amino acids. CDR1 and CDR2 (germline): SGHDT, YYEEEE. The CDR3 sequence is CASSLVGETQYF. The CDR3 DNA sequence: TGTGCCAGCAGCTTGGTTGGTGAGACCCAGTACTTC.

The V call is TRBV5-1, the J call TRBJ2-5; D gene unclear. This CDR3 comprises 13 residues. V was cut by 5 bases and J by 1 base, with 9 bases left in between. Per germline, CDR1 SGHRS and CDR2 YFSETQ. The CDR3 loop is CASRLGLQETQYF. For the CDR3, the DNA is TGCGCCAGCAGGCTGGGTCTCCAAGAGACCCAGTACTTC.

This clone has only one observation. The genes are TRBV6-5 and TRBJ2-1; 12 bases match TRBD2. J was trimmed by 9 bases and V by 1 base; bases with no gene match: 4. Germline V gene sequence: CDR1 MNHEY, CDR2 SVGAGI. The CDR3 has 15 amino acids. Written as DNA, the CDR3 is TGTGCCAGCAGTTACTGGCTAGCGGGGGGGGGTGAGCAGTTCTTC. Translating it yields CASSYWLAGGGEQFF.

The V and J genes are TRBV19 and TRBJ1-1; D remains unclear. The CDR3 sequence is 14 residues long. Trimming removed 5 bases from V and 1 base from J, with 11 bases in between. Germline lookup yields CDR1 LNHDA and CDR2 SQIVND (reference sequence). The DNA for the CDR3 is TGTGCCAGTAGTCTGAAAATTCGGAACACTGAAGCTTTCTTT. Protein product: CASSLKIRNTEAFF.

The J gene is TRBJ2-5, the V gene TRBV7-2; D may be TRBD2 (7 bases). V lost 1 base and J 4 bases, leaving 13 bases between the germline ends. This CDR3 has 15 residues. Germline lookup yields CDR1 SGHTA and CDR2 FQGNSA. The CDR3 loop reads CASSLVWGGRETQYF. The CDR3 coding sequence is TGTGCCAGCAGCTTAGTCTGGGGGGGGCGAGAGACCCAGTACTTC.

This clone has a single count. This rearrangement joins TRBV5-1 to TRBJ2-5; 9 nucleotides agree with TRBD2. With V trimmed by 0 bases and J by 3 bases, 6 bases remained unmatched. This CDR3 has 16 amino acids. In germline, CDR1 is SGHRS, CDR2 YFSETQ. The CDR3 nucleotides are TGCGCCAGCAGCTTGGTTGGCGGGGGGGCAAAAGAGACCCAGTACTTC. Translating gives CASSLVGGGAKETQYF.

The rearrangement links TRBV11-3 to TRBJ2-7, with 7 bases matching TRBD1. The CDR3 has 12 residues. The V gene end was trimmed by 4 bases and the J gene end by 6 bases; junction bases not matched to a gene: 3. Germline CDR1 reads SGHNT; CDR2 reads YENEEA. The CDR3 nucleotides read TGTGCCAGCAGCTCCTACAGGGGCGAGCAGTACTTC. This codes for CASSSYRGEQYF.

The J gene is TRBJ2-1, the V gene TRBV6-5; D gene uncertain. This CDR3 is 12 amino acids long. V was clipped by 6 bases and J by 7 bases, with 10 bases between them. Looked up from germline, CDR1 is MNHEY and CDR2 is SVGAGI. DNA of the CDR3: TGTGCCAGCAGGGATAGAATAAATGAGCAGTTCTTC. It is translated as CASRDRINEQFF.